The following is a TCR beta chain sequence with its context. Its antigen remains unknown. RNA totalling 0.5 to 1 ug underwent reverse transcription with random hexamers. The amplification used immunoSEQ multiplex PCR on TCR beta CDR3; it spanned 54 Vbeta and 13 Jbeta. MiXCR was run by TCRdb on the immunoSEQ multiplex PCR reads, yielding one entry per CDR3 protein. The data contain approximately 190,000 distinct CDR3 sequences, over 85% of them singletons. This sample was taken from a study of CD8 T cells in Susac syndrome. Findings of the study overall: In its TCR sequencing and HLA analysis, the study acknowledged that the number of individuals was relatively small.

Blood CD8+ and CD4+ T cells underwent high-throughput TCR beta sequencing. Negative magnetic isolation gave CD8+ and CD4+ cells; FACS enriched CD8+ TEMRA. The CDR3 runs 13 residues. Trimming cost V 2 bases and J 4 bases, with 6 bases left between them. In germline, CDR1 is LGHNA, CDR2 YSLEER. Sample: CD4+ T cells from PBMCs. This clonotype was sampled from a human donor in good health. V gene TRBV4-3 combines with J gene TRBJ1-5; D is unresolved. The CDR3 bases are TGCGCCAGCAGCCAAAGAGGGAATCAGCCCCAGCATTTT. Its protein product is CASSQRGNQPQHF.